This T cell receptor (beta chain) originates from a study of OX40 agonist ivuxolimab in advanced cancers. Repertoires were generated with immunoSEQ multiplex PCR, while TCRdb's copy carries only in-frame clones and drops some. The sample consists of 99,000 or so clones, around 90% of them appearing once. Looked up from germline, CDR1 is LNHDA and CDR2 is SQIVND (reference sequence). The CDR3 covers 15 residues. The trim removed 4 bases at V and 5 bases at J, leaving 1 base unmatched. The chain employs TRBV19 and TRBJ2-1; 14 nucleotides align to TRBD2. This specimen was CD4+ or CD8+ T cells sorted from blood, taken in a trial of the OX40 agonist ivuxolimab. This clonotype was obtained from an adult with an advanced solid tumor such as melanoma, head and neck, liver or kidney cancer. As DNA, the CDR3 is TGTGCCAGTAGTACGGGACTAGCGGGGGACAATGAGCAGTTCTTC. Residues: CASSTGLAGDNEQFF.